Shown below are 14 T cell receptor beta chains from a single sample sequenced in a study of cytomegalovirus exposure and HLA in healthy donors. PCR involved 60 Vbeta and 13 Jbeta primers. Profiling relied on immunoSEQ multiplex PCR, and the TCRdb table lists in-frame clones only, not all of them. This sample carries about 190,000 clones, around 88% of them seen once, and the ten largest clones take over 1.5%. The sample was PBMCs. The origin of the receptors is a man aged 40-49 years in good health and CMV-seropositive.

This chain connects TRBV10-3 to TRBJ2-5; tentative D call: TRBD1 (5 bases). V shed 6 bases and J shed 3 bases, with 8 bases lying between them. Germline values: CDR1 ENHRY, CDR2 SYGVKD. The CDR3 has 12 residues. The DNA of the CDR3 is TGTGCCATCAGCAAAGGGGAAGAGACCCAGTACTTC. Amino acids: CAISKGEETQYF.

V usage is TRBV20-1 and J usage is TRBJ1-2; D gene uncertain. V dropped 3 bases and J dropped 5 bases, with 7 bases sitting between them. This CDR3 region has 11 residues. Germline loops: CDR1 DFQATT, CDR2 SNEGSKA (reference sequence). The CDR3 DNA reads as TGCAGTGCTAGGGCAGTATATGGCTACACCTTC. Its protein product is CSARAVYGYTF.

V is TRBV5-8 and J is TRBJ1-1; no reliable D call. CDR3 length equals 13 residues. Trimming took 4 bases from V and 5 from J, leaving 12 bases between them. Germline values: CDR1 SGHTS, CDR2 YDEGEE. The CDR3 reads CASSRRAGTEAFF. CDR3 in DNA: TGTGCCAGCAGCCGCAGAGCGGGGACTGAAGCTTTCTTT.

The rearrangement joins TRBV5-1 to TRBJ1-2; D remains unclear. Per the germline V gene, CDR1 is SGHRS and CDR2 is YFSETQ. The V gene lost 0 bases and the J gene lost 0 bases, with 15 bases spanning the gap. The CDR3 length is 17 residues. The CDR3 region is CASSLGYQALSNYGYTF. The CDR3 DNA sequence: TGCGCCAGCAGCTTGGGCTATCAGGCACTCTCTAACTATGGCTACACCTTC.

The chain links TRBV27 to TRBJ2-3, with TRBD2 matching over 11 bases. The germline CDR1 and CDR2 sequences are MNHEY and SMNVEV (reference sequence). V shed 6 bases, J shed 4 bases, and the junction held 3 bases outside the gene matches. The CDR3 extends over 14 amino acids. CDR3 loop: CASRTSGIPDTQYF. The CDR3 bases are TGTGCCAGCAGGACTAGCGGGATCCCAGATACGCAGTATTTT.

The V gene is TRBV5-4, the J gene TRBJ1-1, with unresolved D. The CDR3 totals 15 residues. V lost 0 bases and J lost 2, with 11 bases in between. Germline values: CDR1 SGHNT, CDR2 YYREEE (reference sequence). This chain's CDR3 is CASSLGKTGNTEAFF. The CDR3 DNA follows: TGTGCCAGCAGCTTGGGTAAGACGGGAAACACTGAAGCTTTCTTT.

CDR3 amino acids: CSVGTSSYEQYF. The CDR3 DNA is TGCAGCGTCGGGACATCGAGCTACGAGCAGTACTTC. The chain recombines TRBV29-1 with TRBJ2-5, with D possibly matching TRBD1 (6 bases). The J call is doubtful: the DNA matches TRBJ2-7 better. CDR3 length equals 12 residues. Germline loops: CDR1 SQVTM, CDR2 ANQGSEA.

This clone was observed once. This rearrangement joins TRBV4-1 to TRBJ2-3; the match to TRBD2 covers 8 bases. Trimming removed 7 bases from V and 6 bases from J; junction bases left unmatched: 15. CDR1 is MGHRA and CDR2 is YSYEKL in the germline V gene. The CDR3 consists of 16 residues. The CDR3 sequence is CASTSSGLAGLDTQYF. In DNA form, the CDR3 reads TGCGCCAGCACCTCAAGCGGCCTAGCGGGCCTGGATACGCAGTATTTT.

The chain carries TRBV4-2 and TRBJ2-2, with TRBD1 as a possible D gene (5 bases). CDR1 is LGHNA, CDR2 YNFKEQ, per germline. The CDR3 consists of 15 residues. V was trimmed by 1 base and J by 1 base, leaving 7 bases between them. The CDR3 protein is CASSQGQGNTGELFF. The DNA for the CDR3 is TGTGCCAGCAGCCAAGGCCAGGGGAACACCGGGGAGCTGTTTTTT.

This sequence joins TRBV28 and TRBJ2-7, with 9 bases fitting TRBD2. V gave up 6 bases and J gave up 3 bases; unmatched junction bases: 15. In germline, CDR1 is MDHEN, CDR2 SYDVKM. The CDR3 contains 17 residues. The CDR3 DNA is TGTGCCAGCAGCGAACCGCCGGGGGCGACTAGCGGCTACGAGCAGTACTTC. It translates to CASSEPPGATSGYEQYF.

The chain is built from TRBV7-9 and TRBJ2-3, with D perhaps TRBD2 (6 bases). CDR3 size: 15 residues. Trimming cost V 2 bases and J 0 bases, with 9 bases left between them. The germline gives CDR1 SEHNR, CDR2 FQNEAQ (reference sequence). In nucleotides, the CDR3 is TGTGCCAGCAGCTTATTACGGGAGAGCACAGATACGCAGTATTTT. This sequence encodes CASSLLRESTDTQYF.

The chain recombines TRBV7-9 with TRBJ2-5, with D possibly TRBD2 on 6 matching bases. The CDR3 covers 14 residues. Per the germline V gene, CDR1 is SEHNR and CDR2 is FQNEAQ (reference sequence). V lost 3 bases, J lost 5 bases, and 13 bases lay in between. The CDR3 bases are TGTGCCAGCAGCTTGTCTAAGGGAGGCGAGACCCAGTACTTC. It is translated as CASSLSKGGETQYF.

The chain has TRBV5-1 and TRBJ2-3; 11 bases align to TRBD1. The V gene's germline CDR1 is SGHRS and CDR2 YFSETQ. V was clipped by 4 bases and J by 5 bases; unmatched bases: 6. The CDR3 is made up of 15 amino acids. The CDR3 loop reads CASSPAGTGGDTQYF. CDR3 bases: TGCGCCAGCAGCCCCGCCGGGACAGGGGGAGATACGCAGTATTTT.

This clone showed up just once. The chain couples TRBV13 to TRBJ1-1; D unresolved. The CDR3 has 14 amino acids. Trimming cost V 5 bases and J 5 bases, with 15 bases left between them. Germline V gene lookup returns CDR1 PRHDT and CDR2 FYEKMQ (reference sequence). The CDR3 bases are TGTGCCAGCAGCCCCGCCGGAGGACGAACTGAAGCTTTCTTT. It encodes CASSPAGGRTEAFF.